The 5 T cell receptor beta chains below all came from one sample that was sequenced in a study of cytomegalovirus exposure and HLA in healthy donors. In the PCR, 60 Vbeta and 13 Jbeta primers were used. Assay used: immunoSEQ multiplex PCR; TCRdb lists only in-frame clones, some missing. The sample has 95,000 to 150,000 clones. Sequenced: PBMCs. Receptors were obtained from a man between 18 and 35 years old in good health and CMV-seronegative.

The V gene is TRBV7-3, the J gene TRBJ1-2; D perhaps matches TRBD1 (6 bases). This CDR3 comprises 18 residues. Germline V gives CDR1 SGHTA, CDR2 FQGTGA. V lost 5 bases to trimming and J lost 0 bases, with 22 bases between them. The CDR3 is CASSRGGSGALTNYGYTF. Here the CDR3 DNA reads TGTGCCAGCAGCCGGGGGGGGTCAGGGGCGCTTACTAACTATGGCTACACCTTC.

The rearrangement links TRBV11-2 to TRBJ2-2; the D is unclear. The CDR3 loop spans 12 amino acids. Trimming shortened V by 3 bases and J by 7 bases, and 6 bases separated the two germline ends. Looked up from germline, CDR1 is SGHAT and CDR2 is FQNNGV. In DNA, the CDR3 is TGTGCCAGCAGCTTTACCGGCGGGGAGCTGTTTTTT. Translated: CASSFTGGELFF.

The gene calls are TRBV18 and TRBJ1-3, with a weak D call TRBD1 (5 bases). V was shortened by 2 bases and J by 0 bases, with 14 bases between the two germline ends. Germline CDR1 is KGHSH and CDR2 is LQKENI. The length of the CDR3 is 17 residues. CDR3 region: CASSPWEGTFSGNTIYF. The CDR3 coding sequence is TGTGCCAGCTCACCATGGGAAGGGACTTTCTCTGGAAACACCATATATTTT.

The CDR3 protein is CASSLGGLAGAREQFF. DNA of the CDR3: TGTGCCAGCAGCTTAGGGGGGCTAGCGGGGGCCCGTGAGCAGTTCTTC. V gene TRBV7-9 combines with J gene TRBJ2-1; 10 bases fit TRBD2. The CDR3 contains 16 residues. V dropped 1 base and J dropped 9; count of bases not matched to a gene: 9. Germline V lookup: CDR1 SEHNR, CDR2 FQNEAQ (reference sequence).

The CDR3 sequence: CATSRDRGKQYF. CDR3 nucleotide sequence: TGTGCCACCAGCAGAGATAGAGGGAAGCAGTACTTC. This rearrangement joins TRBV15 to TRBJ2-7; weak D call: TRBD2 (5 bases). CDR1 LNHNV and CDR2 YYDKDF come from the germline V gene (reference sequence). Trimming cost V 0 bases and J 8 bases, with 8 bases left between them. The length of the CDR3 is 12 residues.